This note documents a single T cell receptor beta chain sequence. TCRdb keeps only in-frame clones here, not all; method: immunoSEQ multiplex PCR. The data show 350,000 to 450,000 clones, more than 80% seen once. The data were taken from a study of control samples from healthy donors and cancer patients. Trimming took off 4 bases at V and 0 bases at J, with 7 bases between the two ends. CDR3 length equals 14 residues. Germline CDR1 and CDR2: LGHNA and YNFKEQ. V gene TRBV4-2 combines with J gene TRBJ1-3; D is unclear. This sequence was found in a man aged 40-50 years with head and neck cancer. Sequences were obtained from PBMCs. CDR3 amino acids: CASSPDGSGNTIYF. For the CDR3, the DNA is TGTGCCAGCAGCCCGGACGGCTCTGGAAACACCATATATTTT.